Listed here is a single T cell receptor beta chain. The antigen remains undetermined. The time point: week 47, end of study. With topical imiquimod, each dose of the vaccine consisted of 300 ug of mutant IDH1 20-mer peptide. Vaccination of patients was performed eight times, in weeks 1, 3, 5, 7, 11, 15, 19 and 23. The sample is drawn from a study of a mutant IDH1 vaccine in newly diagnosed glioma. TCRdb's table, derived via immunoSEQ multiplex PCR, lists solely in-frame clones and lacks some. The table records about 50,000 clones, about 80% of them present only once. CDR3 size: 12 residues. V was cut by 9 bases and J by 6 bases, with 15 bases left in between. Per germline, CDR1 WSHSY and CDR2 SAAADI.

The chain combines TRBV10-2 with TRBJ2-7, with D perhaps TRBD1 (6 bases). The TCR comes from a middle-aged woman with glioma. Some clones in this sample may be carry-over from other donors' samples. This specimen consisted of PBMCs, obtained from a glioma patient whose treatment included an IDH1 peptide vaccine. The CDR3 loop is CASTGTISEQYF. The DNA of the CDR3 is TGCGCCAGTACCGGGACAATATCCGAGCAGTACTTC.